This TCR beta chain was observed in a study of T cell responses to AZD1222 COVID-19 vaccine. General study points: After two AZD1222 doses, spike-specific TCR breadth and depth rose versus day 0. Clonal diversity was possibly underestimated; the donors were predominantly white British and more often female. Nearly half of spike-specific TCRs reportedly go after variant regions that carry no mutations.

With regard to this clone: What it recognizes is unknown.

This CDR3 comprises 15 residues. Trimming took off 6 bases at V and 0 bases at J, with 14 bases between the two ends. CDR1 is LGHNT and CDR2 is FRNRAP in the germline V gene. Here immunoSEQ multiplex PCR was the method, and the copy in TCRdb shows in-frame clones only, minus some. Among 75,000 to 95,000 clones, roughly 91% were seen once, and the ten largest hold 2.5% to 3%. The rearrangement links TRBV12-5 to TRBJ1-1, with a possible D match to TRBD1 (5 bases). The clonotype comes from an adult in good health. The input for sequencing was peripheral blood, taken on day 0 of MenACWY control vaccination. The CDR3 DNA sequence: TGTGCTAGTGGCCCGATGGGACGGATGAACACTGAAGCTTTCTTT. Translating it yields CASGPMGRMNTEAFF.